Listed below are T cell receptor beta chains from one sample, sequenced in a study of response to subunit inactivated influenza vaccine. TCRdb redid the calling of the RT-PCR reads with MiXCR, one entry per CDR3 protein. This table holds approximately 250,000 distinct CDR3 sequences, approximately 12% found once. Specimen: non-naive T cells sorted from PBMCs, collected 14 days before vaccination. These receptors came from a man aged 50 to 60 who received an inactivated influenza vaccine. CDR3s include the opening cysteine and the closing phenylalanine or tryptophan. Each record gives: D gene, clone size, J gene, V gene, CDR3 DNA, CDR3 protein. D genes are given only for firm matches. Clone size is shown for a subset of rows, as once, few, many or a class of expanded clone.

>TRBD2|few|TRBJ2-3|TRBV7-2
TGTGCCAGCAGCTGGGGGGGTCTCACAGATACGCAGTATTTT
CASSWGGLTDTQYF
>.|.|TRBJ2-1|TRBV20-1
TGCAGTGCTAGGCTTTTGGGGATTTCCTACAATGAGCAGTTCTTC
CSARLLGISYNEQFF
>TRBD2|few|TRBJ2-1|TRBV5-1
TGCGCCAGCATGTCGGTTCCAACTAGCGGCTACAATGAGCAGTTCTTC
CASMSVPTSGYNEQFF
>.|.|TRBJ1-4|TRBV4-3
TGCGCCAGCAGCCGGGACGGTGCAACTAATGAAAAACTGTTTTTT
CASSRDGATNEKLFF
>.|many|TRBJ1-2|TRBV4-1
TGCGCCAGCAGCCCGTCTTTAGGCGTGGGCTATGGCTACACCTTC
CASSPSLGVGYGYTF
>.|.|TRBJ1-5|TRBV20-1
TGCAGTGCTAGCCCAGCATCTTATAGCAATCAGCCCCAGCATTTT
CSASPASYSNQPQHF
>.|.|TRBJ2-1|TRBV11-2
TGTGCCAGCAGCGCCCAAGGGGGGTTAGGGGGACCTTACAATGAGCAGTTCTTC
CASSAQGGLGGPYNEQFF
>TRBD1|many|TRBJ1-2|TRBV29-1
TGCAGCGTTGAATTGGGGACAGGGTTCTATGGCTACACCTTC
CSVELGTGFYGYTF
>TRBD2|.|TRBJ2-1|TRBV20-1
TGCTGTGCTAGAGATCCTAGCGGGAGATTTTCCTACAATGAGCAGTTCTTC
CCARDPSGRFSYNEQFF
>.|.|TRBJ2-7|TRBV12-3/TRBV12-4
TGTGCCAGCAGTTTTAGCGGGACAGATCTTCGCTACGAGCAGTACTTC
CASSFSGTDLRYEQYF
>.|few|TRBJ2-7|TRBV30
TGTGCCTGGAGTCCAGGGTTAACCTACGAGCAGTACTTC
CAWSPGLTYEQYF
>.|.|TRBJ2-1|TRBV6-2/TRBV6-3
TGTGCCAGCAGTTACAACATGGCGTACAATGAGCAGTTCTTC
CASSYNMAYNEQFF
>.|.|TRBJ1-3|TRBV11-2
TGTGCCAGCAGGGCGGGGACCGTCTCTGGAAACACCATATATTTT
CASRAGTVSGNTIYF
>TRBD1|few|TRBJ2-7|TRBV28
TGTGCCAGCAGTGGAGAAACAGGGGTACTTGACGAGCAGTACTTC
CASSGETGVLDEQYF
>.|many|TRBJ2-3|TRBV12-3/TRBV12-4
TGTGCCAGCAGTTCTACAGGGATAGATACGCAGTATTTT
CASSSTGIDTQYF
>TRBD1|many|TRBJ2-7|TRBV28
TGTGCCAGCAGGTTAGAGGGGGCCCACGAGCAGTACTTC
CASRLEGAHEQYF
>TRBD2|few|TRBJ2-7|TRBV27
TGTGCCAGCAGCAGGACTAGTGGAAACTACGAGCAGTACTTC
CASSRTSGNYEQYF
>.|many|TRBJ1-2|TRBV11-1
TGTGCCAGCAGCTTAGGAGGGTATGGACGCCGTCCGGGGAACTATGGCTACACCTTC
CASSLGGYGRRPGNYGYTF
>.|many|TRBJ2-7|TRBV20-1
TGCAGTGCTAGAAGTCCCGGTGGGTACGAGCAGTACTTC
CSARSPGGYEQYF
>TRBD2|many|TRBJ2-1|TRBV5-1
TGCGCCAGCAGCTTGGTTGGCCGACTAGCGGGGGGGGCGAGCTCCTACAATGAGCAGTTCTTC
CASSLVGRLAGGASSYNEQFF
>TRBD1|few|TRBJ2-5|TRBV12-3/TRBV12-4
TGTGCCAGCAGCGCGGGACAGGGTCGGGGGACCCAGTACTTC
CASSAGQGRGTQYF
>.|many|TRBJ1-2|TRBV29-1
TGCAGCGTTGGTCCGGGAAACTATGGCTACACCTTC
CSVGPGNYGYTF
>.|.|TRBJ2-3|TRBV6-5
TGTGCCAGCAGTTACTCCAGGCGGGTAGATACGCAGTATTTT
CASSYSRRVDTQYF
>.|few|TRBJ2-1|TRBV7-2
TGTGCCAGCAGCTTAGCGTATGGGACAACCTACAATGAGCAGTTCTTC
CASSLAYGTTYNEQFF
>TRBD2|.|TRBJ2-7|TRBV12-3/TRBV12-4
TGTGCCAGCAGTTTAGACGGGACTAGCGGGCATGAAGTGTACGAGCAGTACTTC
CASSLDGTSGHEVYEQYF
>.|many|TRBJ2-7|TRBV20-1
TGCAGTTTCGGACAGACCTACGAGCAGTACTTC
CSFGQTYEQYF
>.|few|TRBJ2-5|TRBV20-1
TGCAGTGCTCTTGACAACCAAGAGACCCAGTACTTC
CSALDNQETQYF
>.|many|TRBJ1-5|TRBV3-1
TGTGCCAGCAGCCAAGTAGGGCGCGGGCCCCAGCATTTT
CASSQVGRGPQHF
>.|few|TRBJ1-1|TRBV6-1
TGTGGAGTTACAGGGCTTACTGAAGCTTTCTTT
CGVTGLTEAFF
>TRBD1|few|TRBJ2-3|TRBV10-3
TGTGCCTCTCTAGACAGGGGGCAGGGAGATACGCAGTATTTT
CASLDRGQGDTQYF
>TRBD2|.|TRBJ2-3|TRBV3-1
TGTGCCAGCAGCCCCACTAGCGGACCCACCCTAATCTCAGATACGCAGTATTTT
CASSPTSGPTLISDTQYF
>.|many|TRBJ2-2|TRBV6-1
TGTGCCAGCAGGGACACAAACACCGGGGAGCTGTTTTTT
CASRDTNTGELFF
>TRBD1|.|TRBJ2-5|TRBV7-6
TGTGCCAGCAGCTTAGCCGACAGGGGGATCATATACTTC
CASSLADRGIIYF
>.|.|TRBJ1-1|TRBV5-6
TGTGCCAGCAGCCCAATTTCTTCCGGGACACACACTGAAGCTTTCTTT
CASSPISSGTHTEAFF
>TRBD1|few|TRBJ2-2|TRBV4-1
TGCGCCAGCAGCCAAAGGGGACAGGGGTACACCGGGGAGCTGTTTTTT
CASSQRGQGYTGELFF
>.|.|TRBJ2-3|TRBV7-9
TGTGCCAGCAGCCGAGCAAAAGCGGGTACGCAGTATTTT
CASSRAKAGTQYF
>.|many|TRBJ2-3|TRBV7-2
TGTGCCAGCAGCTTAGGGCTAGGTGCTACTAGCACAGATACGCAGTATTTT
CASSLGLGATSTDTQYF
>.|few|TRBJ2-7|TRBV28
TGTGCCAGCCGCCGGGCTGGCAGGGGTAGGAGCTACGAGCAGTACTTC
CASRRAGRGRSYEQYF
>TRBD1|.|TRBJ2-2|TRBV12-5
TGTGCTAGTGGACCCACCGGGACAGTCAACACCGGGGAGCTGTTTTTT
CASGPTGTVNTGELFF
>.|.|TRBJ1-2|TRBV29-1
TGCAGCGTGGTGTCGTTGGGTGGCTACACCTTC
CSVVSLGGYTF
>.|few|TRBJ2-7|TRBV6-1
TGTGCCAGCAGTATGGGACTTAAAGGTCCCTACGAGCAGTACTTC
CASSMGLKGPYEQYF
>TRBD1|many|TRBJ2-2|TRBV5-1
TGCGCCAGCAGCTTGCTACAGGGGAGCGCCGGGGAGCTGTTTTTT
CASSLLQGSAGELFF
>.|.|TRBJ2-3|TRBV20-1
TGCAGTGCTCCGGGACAGCGGGCAGATACGCAGTATTTT
CSAPGQRADTQYF
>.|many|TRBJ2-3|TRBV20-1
TGCAGTGCTAGAGATCTCGAGGATTTCCGTACAGATACGCAGTATTTT
CSARDLEDFRTDTQYF
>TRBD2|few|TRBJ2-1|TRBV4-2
TGTGCCAGCAGCCAAGATCCGACTAGCGGGGGGGTTCGGGCTTACAATGAGCAGTTCTTC
CASSQDPTSGGVRAYNEQFF
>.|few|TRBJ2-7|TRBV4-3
TGCGCCAGCAGCCAAGAGGCCCAGGCCTACGAGCAGTACTTC
CASSQEAQAYEQYF
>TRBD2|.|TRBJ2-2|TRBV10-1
TGCGCCAGCTCCTGGCGCCAGCCGGGACTAGCGGGAGTAATGCACACCGGGGAGCTGTTTTTT
CASSWRQPGLAGVMHTGELFF
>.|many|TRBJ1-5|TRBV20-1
TGCAGTGCTAGAAGGTTCGGTCAGCCCCAGCATTTT
CSARRFGQPQHF
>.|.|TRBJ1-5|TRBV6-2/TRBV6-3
TGTGCCAGCAGTTACCCGGGACCCCAGGGAACCCAGCATTTT
CASSYPGPQGTQHF
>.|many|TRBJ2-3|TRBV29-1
TGCACCACACTCGGGACTCGAGGGGATACGCAGTATTTT
CTTLGTRGDTQYF
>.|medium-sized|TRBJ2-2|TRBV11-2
TGTGCCAGCAGGCGCGCGGGGGCCCACACCGGGGAGCTGTTTTTT
CASRRAGAHTGELFF
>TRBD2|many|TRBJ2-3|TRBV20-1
TGCAGTGCGTCGCTAGCGGGAGGAAGTACAGATACGCAGTATTTT
CSASLAGGSTDTQYF
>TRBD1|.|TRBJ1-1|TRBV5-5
TGTGCCAGCAGCCCCCGGGAGGGGGCGTTCAACACTGAAGCTTTCTTT
CASSPREGAFNTEAFF
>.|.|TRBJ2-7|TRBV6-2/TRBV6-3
TGTGCCAGCAGTTGGGGTGCCGGTAACATAGCCTACGAGCAGTACTTC
CASSWGAGNIAYEQYF
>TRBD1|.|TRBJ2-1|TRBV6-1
TGTGCCAGCAGTGAGAGGACAGGGTCTTTCAATGAGCAGTTCTTC
CASSERTGSFNEQFF